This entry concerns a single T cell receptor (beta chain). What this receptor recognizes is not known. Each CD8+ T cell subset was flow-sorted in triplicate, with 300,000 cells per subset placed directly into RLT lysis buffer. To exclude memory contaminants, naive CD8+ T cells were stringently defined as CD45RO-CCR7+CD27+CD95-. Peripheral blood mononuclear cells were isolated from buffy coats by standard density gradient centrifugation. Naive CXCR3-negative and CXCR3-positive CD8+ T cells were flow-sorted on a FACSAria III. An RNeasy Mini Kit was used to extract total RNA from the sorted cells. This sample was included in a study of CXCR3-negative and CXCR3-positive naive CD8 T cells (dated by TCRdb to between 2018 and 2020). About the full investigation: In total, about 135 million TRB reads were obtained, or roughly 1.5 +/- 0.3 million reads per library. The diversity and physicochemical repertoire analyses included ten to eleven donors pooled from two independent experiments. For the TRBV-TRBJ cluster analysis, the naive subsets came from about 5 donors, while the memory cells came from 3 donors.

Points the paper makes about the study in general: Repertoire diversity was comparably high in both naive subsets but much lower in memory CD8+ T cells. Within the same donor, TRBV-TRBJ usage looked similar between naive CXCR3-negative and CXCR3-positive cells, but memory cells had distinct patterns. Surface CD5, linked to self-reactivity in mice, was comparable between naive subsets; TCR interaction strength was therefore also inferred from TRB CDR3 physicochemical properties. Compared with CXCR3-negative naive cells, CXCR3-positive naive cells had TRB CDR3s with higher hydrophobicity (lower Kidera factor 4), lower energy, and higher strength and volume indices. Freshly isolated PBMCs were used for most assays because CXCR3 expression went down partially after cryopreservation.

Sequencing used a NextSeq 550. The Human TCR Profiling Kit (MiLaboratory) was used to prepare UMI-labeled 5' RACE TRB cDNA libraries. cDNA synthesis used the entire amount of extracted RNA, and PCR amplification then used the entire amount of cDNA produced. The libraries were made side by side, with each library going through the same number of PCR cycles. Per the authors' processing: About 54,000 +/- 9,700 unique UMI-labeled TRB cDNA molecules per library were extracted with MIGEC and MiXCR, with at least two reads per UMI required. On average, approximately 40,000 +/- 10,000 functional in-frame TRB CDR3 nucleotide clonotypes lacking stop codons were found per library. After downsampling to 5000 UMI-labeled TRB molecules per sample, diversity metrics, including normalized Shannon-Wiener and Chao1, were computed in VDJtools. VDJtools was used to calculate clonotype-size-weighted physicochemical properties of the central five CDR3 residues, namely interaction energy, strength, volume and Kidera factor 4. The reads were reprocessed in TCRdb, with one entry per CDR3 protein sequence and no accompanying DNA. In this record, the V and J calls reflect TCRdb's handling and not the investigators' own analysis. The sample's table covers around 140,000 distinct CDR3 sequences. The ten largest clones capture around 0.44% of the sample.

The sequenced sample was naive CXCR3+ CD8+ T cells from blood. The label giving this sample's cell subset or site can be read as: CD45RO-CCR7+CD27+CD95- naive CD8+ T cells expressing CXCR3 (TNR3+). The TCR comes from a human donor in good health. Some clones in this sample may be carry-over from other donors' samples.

CDR3 reads: CASSAKDRGPEAFF. This sequence uses TRBV7-9 and TRBJ1-1; TCRdb outputs TRBD1, but without DNA this stays unchecked. The CDR3 runs 14 amino acids, cysteine and phenylalanine included. The coding DNA is unavailable. According to the germline V gene (reference sequence), CDR1 reads SEHNR and CDR2 reads FQNEAQ.